The 11 T cell receptor beta chains reported below all come from one sample, sequenced in a study of T cells in Graves' hyperthyroidism and ophthalmopathy. There were TCR beta CDR3 regions amplified from RNA transcripts. The TCR CDR3 first-round RT-PCR relied on the HTBI primer set. In TCRdb, the multiplex PCR reads were re-called with MiXCR into one record per CDR3 protein. Found here are 500,000 to 650,000 distinct CDR3 sequences, 17% of them singletons; the top ten hold around 17%. The sequencing sample was made of blood. These receptors were collected from a woman aged 18-29 years with Graves' ophthalmopathy.

This clonotype was counted ten times or more. The chain recombines TRBV5-1 with TRBJ2-7; 8 nucleotides line up with TRBD1. The CDR3 covers 15 residues. V dropped 0 bases and J dropped 3; count of bases not matched to a gene: 5. Germline lookup yields CDR1 SGHRS and CDR2 YFSETQ. The CDR3 coding sequence is TGCGCCAGCAGCTTGGGGGCCGGGACAGGCTACGAGCAGTACTTC. Its protein product is CASSLGAGTGYEQYF.

This clonotype was seen at least ten times. The chain recombines TRBV14 with TRBJ2-7; 8 bases match TRBD1. CDR1 is SGHDN and CDR2 is FVKESK in the germline V gene. J lost 5 bases, V lost 2 bases, and 5 bases had no gene match. The CDR3 has 14 amino acids. The DNA of the CDR3 is TGTGCCAGCAGCCAACCTGGACAGGGCCACGAGCAGTACTTC. Residues: CASSQPGQGHEQYF.

The V and J genes are TRBV27 and TRBJ2-1, with D possibly TRBD2 on 5 matching bases. Deletions cut 6 bases from V and 0 bases from J, with 12 bases between. The germline V gene has CDR1 MNHEY and CDR2 SMNVEV (reference sequence). This CDR3 comprises 15 residues. This CDR3 reads CASSRNRDSYNEQFF. In DNA form, the CDR3 reads TGTGCCAGCAGCCGTAACCGGGACTCCTACAATGAGCAGTTCTTC.

The table lists this clonotype with a few counts. The chain recombines TRBV12-3 or TRBV12-4 with TRBJ2-1, with D unclear. Deletions cut 10 bases from V and 7 bases from J, with 8 bases between. CDR3 size: 10 residues. CDR3 protein: CATGLNEQFF. CDR3 nucleotides: TGTGCCACAGGTCTGAATGAGCAGTTCTTC.

The gene calls are TRBV5-1 and TRBJ2-1; 7 nucleotides align to TRBD2. Looked up from germline, CDR1 is SGHRS and CDR2 is YFSETQ. The CDR3 runs to 14 residues. V gave up 2 bases and J gave up 5 bases; unmatched junction bases: 4. The CDR3 is CASSFPTSNNEQFF. The CDR3 coding sequence is TGCGCCAGCAGCTTCCCGACTAGCAACAATGAGCAGTTCTTC.

Here the CDR3 reads CASSSQGEADGYTF. Here the CDR3 DNA reads TGTGCCAGCAGCTCCCAGGGAGAGGCTGATGGCTACACCTTC. The chain employs TRBV7-9 and TRBJ1-2; D might be TRBD1 (5 bases). Trimming took off 4 bases at V and 6 bases at J, with 15 bases between the two ends. Germline assignment: CDR1 SEHNR and CDR2 FQNEAQ (reference sequence). This CDR3 has 14 residues.

There are many counts of this clonotype. The chain combines TRBV12-3 or TRBV12-4 with TRBJ1-3; possible D gene TRBD1, 5 bases. The germline V and J ends were trimmed by 3 bases and 2 bases, with 8 bases remaining between them. CDR3 length: 14 amino acids. CDR3 bases: TGTGCCAGCAGTTTCGCGGGGGCTGGAAACACCATATATTTT. It codes for CASSFAGAGNTIYF.

The DNA for the CDR3 is TGTGCCATCACCGAGCGGGGGGGCTCCTCTAGCACAGATACGCAGTATTTT. It is translated as CAITERGGSSSTDTQYF. V is TRBV10-3 and J is TRBJ2-3, with 10 bases fitting TRBD2. Germline trimming cut 7 bases from V and 0 bases from J; bases unmatched to any gene: 10. The CDR3 extends over 17 amino acids. The germline gives CDR1 ENHRY, CDR2 SYGVKD.

V usage is TRBV13 and J usage is TRBJ1-2, with a possible D match to TRBD1 (6 bases). Trimming removed 3 bases at V and 3 bases at J, with 14 bases between. Germline loops: CDR1 PRHDT, CDR2 FYEKMQ (reference sequence). The CDR3 has 15 amino acids. CDR3 loop: CASSFWGARDYGYTF. The CDR3 DNA is TGTGCCAGCAGCTTTTGGGGGGCGCGAGACTATGGCTACACCTTC.

This clonotype was picked up many times. This chain uses TRBV20-1 with TRBJ2-3; D is unresolved. Germline values: CDR1 DFQATT, CDR2 SNEGSKA (reference sequence). The CDR3 consists of 12 residues. V dropped 3 bases and J dropped 10 bases, with 14 bases sitting between them. The CDR3 coding sequence is TGCAGTGCTAGGGGATTTGAAAGTCCGCAGTATTTT. Translating it yields CSARGFESPQYF.

This clonotype has more than one count but fewer than ten. The V gene is TRBV20-1, the J gene TRBJ2-2; D is perhaps TRBD2 (5 bases). Trimming pared 3 bases from V and 5 bases from J, leaving 10 bases between. The CDR3 spans 13 residues. CDR1 and CDR2 from the germline V gene are DFQATT and SNEGSKA (reference sequence). CDR3 sequence: CSARGRATGELFF. CDR3 sequence (DNA): TGCAGTGCTAGGGGGAGAGCGACCGGGGAGCTGTTTTTT.